Ten or more counts support the clone carrying this T cell receptor beta chain. Its antigen is undetermined. TCRdb fed the RACE reads into MiXCR, producing one record per CDR3 protein. The sample has 35,000 to 45,000 distinct CDR3 sequences, 8% to 9.5% seen once. The time point was: patch test 2, 6 weeks after DPC sensitization. This sample's treatment: therapeutic diphenylcyclopropenone sensitization with weekly scalp DPC. This entry comes from a study of human T cells and chemical hapten exposure. About the study: Sensitizing treatment utilized 2% DPC over a roughly 2 cm by roughly 2 cm portion of upper inner arm skin.

Study-level points and caveats: Expanded TCRs grouped into significantly more large CDR3 similarity clusters than controls produced.

Sample: whole blood, taken in connection with sensitization to the hapten diphenylcyclopropenone (DPC). The clonotype originates from a woman between 40 and 50 years old with alopecia areata. Some clones in this sample may be carry-over from other donors' samples.

CDR3 nucleotide sequence: TGTGCCAGCAGCTCACGCGGGGGCACAGATACGCAGTATTTT. Translated, it gives CASSSRGGTDTQYF. The V call is TRBV11-3, the J call TRBJ2-3; D might be TRBD2 (6 bases). Trimming stripped 4 bases from V and 1 base from J, with 9 bases between. Germline V gene lookup returns CDR1 SGHNT and CDR2 YENEEA. CDR3 length: 14 residues. The variable domain in full, with the rest retrieved from reference TRBV11-3 and TRBJ2-3, is EAGVVQSPRYKIIEKKQPVAFWCNPISGHNTLYWYLQNLGQGPELLIRYENEEAVDDSQLPKDRFSAERLKGVDSTLKIQPAELGDSAVYLCASSSRGGTDTQYFGPGTRLTVL.